This entry lists 29 T cell receptor beta chains sequenced from one sample in a study of regulatory T cells in long-lasting Graves disease. To make TCR beta libraries, researchers used iRepertoire HTBI primers and Arm-PCR of CDR3 regions. TCRdb itself ran the multiplex PCR reads through MiXCR, one entry per CDR3 protein. The table includes about 620,000 distinct CDR3 sequences, about 16% detected once. Time point specified: newly diagnosed GD, antithyroid drugs for less than 3 months. Generation of the TCR library employed RNA extracted from PBMCs. The sample also formed part of further work on T cells in Graves' hyperthyroidism and ophthalmopathy.

This specimen consisted of peripheral blood mononuclear cells (PBMCs), obtained at new diagnosis, from a patient treated with antithyroid drugs. These receptors all stem from a woman in her thirties with Graves disease.

This clonotype was recorded many times. V usage is TRBV5-1 and J usage is TRBJ2-7; perhaps D is TRBD1 or TRBD2 (5 bases each). Trimming left V 4 bases short and J 4 bases short, with 12 bases between. CDR1 and CDR2 (germline): SGHRS, YFSETQ. This CDR3 is 13 amino acids long. CDR3 sequence: CASSRDGLYEQYF. The CDR3 DNA reads as TGCGCCAGCAGCCGGGACGGCCTTTACGAGCAGTACTTC.

V is TRBV7-9 and J is TRBJ2-7; 7 bases are a match to TRBD2. J lost 2 bases, V lost 6 bases, and 4 bases had no gene match. The V gene's germline CDR1 is SEHNR and CDR2 FQNEAQ (reference sequence). The CDR3 consists of 13 residues. The CDR3 spells CASSPGLPYEQYF. The CDR3 coding sequence is TGTGCCAGCAGTCCGGGACTACCCTACGAGCAGTACTTC.

This clonotype was counted only a few times. J is TRBJ2-1 and V is TRBV5-1, with a possible D match to TRBD1 (6 bases). Per the germline V gene, CDR1 is SGHRS and CDR2 is YFSETQ. Trimming removed 0 bases at V and 3 bases at J, with 10 bases between. The CDR3 is made up of 15 amino acids. The DNA of the CDR3 is TGCGCCAGCAGCTTGGGAGGACAGAGCTACAATGAGCAGTTCTTC. Protein sequence: CASSLGGQSYNEQFF.

The table lists this clonotype with many counts. This chain joins TRBV3-1 and TRBJ1-1; a weak D match, TRBD1 (5 bases). The germline gives CDR1 LGHDT, CDR2 YNNKEL (reference sequence). The CDR3 covers 12 residues. The ends were cut back, 2 bases at V and 6 bases at J, with 7 bases in the middle. In DNA, the CDR3 is TGTGCCAGCAGCCAACCGGGGGCTGAAGCTTTCTTT. This translates into CASSQPGAEAFF.

This clonotype was seen a handful of times. The chain has TRBV7-9 and TRBJ1-4; 7 positions agree with TRBD1. Germline loops: CDR1 SEHNR, CDR2 FQNEAQ (reference sequence). This CDR3 has 14 amino acids. Germline trimming cut 5 bases from V and 7 bases from J; bases unmatched to any gene: 7. As DNA, the CDR3 is TGTGCCAGCAGCCCGACAGGGTCGGGTGAAAAACTGTTTTTT. It specifies CASSPTGSGEKLFF.

This clonotype has only one observation. V and J are TRBV5-5 and TRBJ2-5, with D possibly called TRBD1 or TRBD2 (5 bases each). V was clipped by 0 bases and J by 0 bases, with 15 bases between them. Germline CDR1 reads SGHKS; CDR2 reads YYEKEE (reference sequence). CDR3 length: 17 amino acids. CDR3 amino acids: CASSLAPGAVYQETQYF. CDR3 sequence (DNA): TGTGCCAGCAGCTTGGCTCCCGGGGCGGTGTACCAAGAGACCCAGTACTTC. Full variable domain (remainder filled in from reference TRBV5-5 and TRBJ2-5): DAGVTQSPTHLIKTRGQQVTLRCSPISGHKSVSWYQQVLGQGPQFIFQYYEKEERGRGNFPDRFSARQFPNYSSELNVNALLLGDSALYLCASSLAPGAVYQETQYFGPGTRLLVL.

This clonotype showed up just a few times. This chain connects TRBV28 to TRBJ1-2, with 9 nucleotides matching TRBD1. The V gene end was trimmed by 9 bases and the J gene end by 6 bases; junction bases not matched to a gene: 2. In germline, CDR1 is MDHEN, CDR2 SYDVKM. This CDR3 is built from 11 residues. CDR3 protein: CARGTGNGYTF. CDR3 bases: TGTGCCAGGGGGACAGGGAATGGCTACACCTTC.

This clonotype was seen repeatedly, ten times or more. The rearrangement links TRBV6-1 to TRBJ2-5; tentative D call: TRBD1 (7 bases). The germline V gene has CDR1 MNHNS and CDR2 SASEGT. The CDR3 loop spans 16 amino acids. The V and J ends lost 7 bases and 5 bases respectively, with 23 bases between them. DNA of the CDR3: TGTGCCAGCACCGATACAAGGAGGGGGCGGAAGGAGACCCAGTACTTC. Translated, it gives CASTDTRRGRKETQYF.

The CDR3 reads CSANLWLVRITGLHEQYF. CDR3 nucleotides: TGCAGTGCTAACCTCTGGTTGGTTCGTATCACTGGGCTCCACGAGCAGTACTTC. The chain recombines TRBV20-1 with TRBJ2-7; D remains unclear. Germline V gives CDR1 DFQATT, CDR2 SNEGSKA (reference sequence). Trimming left V 4 bases short and J 5 bases short, with 30 bases between. CDR3 length equals 18 residues.

This clonotype was seen many times. This chain links TRBV6-1 with TRBJ2-7; 12 bases match TRBD2. V lost 6 bases and J lost 3; bases outside the gene matches: 15. CDR3 length equals 18 residues. Germline-derived CDR1 and CDR2 are MNHNS and SASEGT. The CDR3: CASRKTSGGGSNDYEQYF. CDR3 bases: TGTGCCAGCAGGAAGACTAGCGGGGGTGGCAGTAACGACTACGAGCAGTACTTC.

The CDR3 DNA reads TGTGCCACTAGGGGGGCGGGTGTGGGCACAGATACGCAGTATTTT. Its translation is CATRGAGVGTDTQYF. V is TRBV27 and J is TRBJ2-3, with D perhaps given as TRBD1 or TRBD2 (6 bases each). This CDR3 comprises 15 residues. Germline V gives CDR1 MNHEY, CDR2 SMNVEV (reference sequence). V gave up 10 bases and J gave up 1 base, with 18 bases separating them.

This clonotype has ten or more counts. The V call is TRBV6-1, the J call TRBJ2-5, with 9 bases fitting TRBD1. Germline assignment: CDR1 MNHNS and CDR2 SASEGT. Unmatched junction bases numbered 7, after V lost 7 bases and J lost 4 bases. CDR3 size: 14 residues. This CDR3 reads CASKTGTGRETQYF. In DNA form, the CDR3 reads TGTGCCAGCAAGACCGGGACAGGGCGAGAGACCCAGTACTTC.

This clonotype occurred many times. The J gene is TRBJ1-1, the V gene TRBV7-3; D possibly corresponds to TRBD1 (5 bases). Trimming took off 2 bases at V and 6 bases at J, with 16 bases between the two ends. CDR1 and CDR2 from the germline V gene are SGHTA and FQGTGA. The CDR3 has 15 residues. The CDR3 sequence is CASSLDGGGSAEAFF. In DNA form, the CDR3 reads TGTGCCAGCAGCTTAGACGGCGGGGGTTCGGCTGAAGCTTTCTTT.

This clonotype was seen repeatedly, ten times or more. The chain recombines TRBV7-9 with TRBJ2-1, with TRBD2 matching over 9 bases. CDR3 length: 15 residues. Per germline, CDR1 SEHNR and CDR2 FQNEAQ (reference sequence). V lost 2 bases and J lost 5; bases outside the gene matches: 4. CDR3 DNA: TGTGCCAGCAGCTTATGGGCTAGCGGGAACAATGAGCAGTTCTTC. This translates into CASSLWASGNNEQFF. Together with reference TRBV7-9 and TRBJ2-1, the CDR3 gives the full variable domain: DTGVSQNPRHKITKRGQNVTFRCDPISEHNRLYWYRQTLGQGPEFLTYFQNEAQLEKSRLLSDRFSAERPKGSFSTLEIQRTEQGDSAMYLCASSLWASGNNEQFFGPGTRLTVL.

This clonotype was counted a few times. This sequence joins TRBV10-3 and TRBJ2-7; 12 nucleotides agree with TRBD2. The trim removed 3 bases at V and 7 bases at J, leaving 7 bases unmatched. Germline CDR1 reads ENHRY; CDR2 reads SYGVKD. CDR3 length: 15 amino acids. The CDR3 nucleotides are TGTGCCATCAGTGATCTGACTAGCGGGAGTAATGAGCAGTACTTC. Translation: CAISDLTSGSNEQYF.

This sequence joins TRBV7-9 and TRBJ1-5; 8 positions match TRBD1. CDR1 is SEHNR, CDR2 FQNEAQ, per germline (reference sequence). After removal of 5 bases from V and 4 bases from J, the junction contained 10 bases not matched to a gene. The CDR3 length is 16 residues. The CDR3 loop is CASSVGGQGGNQPQHF. In DNA form, the CDR3 reads TGTGCCAGCAGCGTAGGCGGACAGGGAGGGAATCAGCCCCAGCATTTT.

This clonotype turned up a few times. The chain carries TRBV19 and TRBJ2-7; TRBD2 is a possible D gene (5 bases). V was shortened by 4 bases and J by 0 bases, with 7 bases between the two germline ends. The CDR3 runs to 13 residues. Germline V gene sequence: CDR1 LNHDA, CDR2 SQIVND (reference sequence). The CDR3 sequence is CASSTGFSYEQYF. For the CDR3, the DNA is TGTGCCAGTAGTACGGGGTTCTCCTACGAGCAGTACTTC.

The V gene is TRBV11-1, the J gene TRBJ2-7; TRBD1 matches at 8 bases. Germline values: CDR1 SGHAT, CDR2 FQDESV (reference sequence). The CDR3 extends over 15 amino acids. V lost 6 bases to trimming and J lost 2 bases; unmatched junction nucleotides: 9. CDR3: CASRFRGQIAYEQYF. The CDR3 DNA sequence: TGTGCCAGCAGGTTCAGGGGGCAGATCGCCTACGAGCAGTACTTC.

This sequence joins TRBV19 and TRBJ2-1; D possibly corresponds to TRBD1 (6 bases). The CDR3 covers 15 residues. V shed 9 bases and J shed 0 bases, with 15 bases lying between them. Germline CDR1 LNHDA, CDR2 SQIVND (reference sequence). The CDR3 loop reads CASSPDRSSYNEQFF. Here the CDR3 DNA reads TGTGCCAGCTCACCTGACAGGAGCTCCTACAATGAGCAGTTCTTC.

This clonotype was observed at least ten times. V and J are TRBV2 and TRBJ2-5; tentatively, D is TRBD1 (5 bases). The CDR3 is 15 amino acids. Per germline, CDR1 SNHLY and CDR2 FYNNEI. V was shortened by 2 bases and J by 5 bases, with 15 bases between the two germline ends. This chain's CDR3 is CASSEWAIKGETQYF. The CDR3 bases are TGTGCCAGCAGTGAATGGGCCATAAAGGGGGAGACCCAGTACTTC.

This clonotype was seen more than once but under ten times. The chain employs TRBV28 and TRBJ2-4; weak D call: TRBD2 (6 bases). Deletions cut 6 bases from V and 7 bases from J, with 16 bases between. The CDR3 length is 14 residues. Germline V gene lookup returns CDR1 MDHEN and CDR2 SYDVKM. In DNA form, the CDR3 reads TGTGCCAGCAGGCTGACGGGGACTGGGAACATTCAGTACTTC. Its translation: CASRLTGTGNIQYF.

This clonotype turned up a few times. The rearrangement links TRBV7-9 to TRBJ1-4; unclear D gene. This CDR3 has 16 residues. V shed 0 bases and J shed 4 bases, with 12 bases lying between them. Germline CDR1 is SEHNR and CDR2 is FQNEAQ (reference sequence). The CDR3 region is CASSLASGTFNEKLFF. For the CDR3, the DNA is TGTGCCAGCAGCTTAGCGAGTGGTACCTTTAATGAAAAACTGTTTTTT.

The rearrangement uses TRBV9 and TRBJ1-3; D may be TRBD1 (5 bases). The CDR3 length is 15 residues. CDR1 is SGDLS, CDR2 YYNGEE, per germline. V lost 3 bases and J lost 4, with 14 bases in between. The CDR3 reads CASSGGAFSGNTIYF. Written as DNA, the CDR3 is TGTGCCAGCAGCGGTGGGGCCTTTAGCGGAAACACCATATATTTT. The variable domain in full, completed from reference TRBV9 and TRBJ1-3, reads DSGVTQTPKHLITATGQRVTLRCSPRSGDLSVYWYQQSLDQGLQFLIQYYNGEERAKGNILERFSAQQFPDLHSELNLSSLELGDSALYFCASSGGAFSGNTIYFGEGSWLTVV.

This clonotype was found a few times. As DNA, the CDR3 is TGTGCCAGCAGTTTAATAACTCCTAGCGGGGTCTACGAGCAGTACTTC. It codes for CASSLITPSGVYEQYF. The chain joins TRBV27 to TRBJ2-7, with TRBD2 matching over 9 bases. In germline, CDR1 is MNHEY, CDR2 SMNVEV (reference sequence). V shed 2 bases, J shed 3 bases, and the junction held 8 bases outside the gene matches. CDR3 length: 16 residues.

In its sample, this clonotype was seen a few times. V usage is TRBV20-1 and J usage is TRBJ1-2; D uncertain. V lost 1 base to trimming and J lost 2 bases, with 14 bases between them. This CDR3 is 15 amino acids long. Germline loops: CDR1 DFQATT, CDR2 SNEGSKA (reference sequence). The CDR3 loop is CSARVQQPENYGYTF. In nucleotides, the CDR3 is TGCAGTGCTAGAGTTCAACAACCTGAGAACTATGGCTACACCTTC.

This clonotype was counted only a few times. V is TRBV3-1 and J is TRBJ1-2; tentatively, D is TRBD1 (6 bases). CDR3 length equals 14 residues. Germline CDR1 reads LGHDT; CDR2 reads YNNKEL (reference sequence). V gave up 3 bases and J gave up 8 bases, with 16 bases separating them. CDR3 sequence: CASSQRMGAGGYTF. CDR3 nucleotides: TGTGCCAGCAGCCAGAGGATGGGGGCGGGGGGCTACACCTTC.

This clonotype was seen many times. This chain uses TRBV28 with TRBJ1-6; D not resolved. Trimming stripped 6 bases from V and 10 bases from J, with 22 bases between. This CDR3 contains 16 residues. The germline V gene encodes CDR1 MDHEN and CDR2 SYDVKM. Here the CDR3 reads CASRGIQEGGRSPLHF. DNA of the CDR3: TGTGCCAGCAGGGGGATACAAGAGGGAGGCCGGTCACCCCTCCACTTT.

This clonotype was picked up many times. The chain is built from TRBV28 and TRBJ2-3; tentatively, D is TRBD1 or TRBD2 (6 bases each). The CDR3 is 16 residues long. Germline CDR1 reads MDHEN; CDR2 reads SYDVKM. The germline V and J ends were trimmed by 5 bases and 0 bases, with 15 bases remaining between them. The CDR3 DNA is TGTGCCAGCAGTCCCCGCGGGACACCTAGCACAGATACGCAGTATTTT. Amino acids: CASSPRGTPSTDTQYF.

This clonotype appeared a few times. The chain is built from TRBV3-1 and TRBJ2-5, with D possibly matching TRBD1 (5 bases). Germline CDR1 reads LGHDT; CDR2 reads YNNKEL (reference sequence). V was pared by 4 bases and J by 3 bases, with 15 bases between. This CDR3 region has 15 residues. The CDR3 DNA reads TGTGCCAGCAGCCTACCCCAACCCAGGGAAGAGACCCAGTACTTC. Amino acids: CASSLPQPREETQYF.